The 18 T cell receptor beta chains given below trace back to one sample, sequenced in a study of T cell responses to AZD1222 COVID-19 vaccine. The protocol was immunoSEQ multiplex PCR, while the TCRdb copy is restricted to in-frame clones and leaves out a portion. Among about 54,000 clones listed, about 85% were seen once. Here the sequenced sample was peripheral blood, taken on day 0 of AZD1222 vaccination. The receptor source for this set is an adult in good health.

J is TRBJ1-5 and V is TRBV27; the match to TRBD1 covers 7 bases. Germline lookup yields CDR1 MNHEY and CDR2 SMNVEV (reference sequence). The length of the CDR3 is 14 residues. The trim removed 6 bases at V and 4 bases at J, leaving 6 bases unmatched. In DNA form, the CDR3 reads TGTGCCAGCAGCCCCCGGGACAGTAATCAGCCCCAGCATTTT. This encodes CASSPRDSNQPQHF.

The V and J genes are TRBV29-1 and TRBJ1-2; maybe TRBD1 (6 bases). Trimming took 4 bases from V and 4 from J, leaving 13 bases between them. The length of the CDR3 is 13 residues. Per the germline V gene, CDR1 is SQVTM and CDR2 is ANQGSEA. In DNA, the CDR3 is TGCAGCGTTGCGGGGGGGCTTAGCTATGGCTACACCTTC. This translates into CSVAGGLSYGYTF.

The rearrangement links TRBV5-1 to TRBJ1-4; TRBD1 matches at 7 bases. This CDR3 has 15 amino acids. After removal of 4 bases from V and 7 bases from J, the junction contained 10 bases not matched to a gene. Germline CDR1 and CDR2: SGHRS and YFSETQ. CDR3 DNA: TGCGCCAGCAGCAGGGGGACAGTGAGGAGTGAAAAACTGTTTTTT. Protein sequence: CASSRGTVRSEKLFF.

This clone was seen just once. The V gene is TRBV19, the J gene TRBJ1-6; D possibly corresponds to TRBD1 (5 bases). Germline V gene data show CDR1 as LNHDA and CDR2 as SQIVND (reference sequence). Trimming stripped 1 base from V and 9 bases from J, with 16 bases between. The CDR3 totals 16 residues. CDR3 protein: CASSIGGGGVISPLHF. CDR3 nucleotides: TGTGCCAGTAGTATAGGGGGGGGAGGTGTAATTTCACCCCTCCACTTT.

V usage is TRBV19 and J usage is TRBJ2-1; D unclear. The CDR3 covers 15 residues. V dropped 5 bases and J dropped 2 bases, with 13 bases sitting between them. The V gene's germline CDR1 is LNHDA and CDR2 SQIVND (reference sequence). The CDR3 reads CASSQSLGAYNEQFF. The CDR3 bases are TGTGCCAGTAGTCAAAGTCTTGGCGCCTACAATGAGCAGTTCTTC.

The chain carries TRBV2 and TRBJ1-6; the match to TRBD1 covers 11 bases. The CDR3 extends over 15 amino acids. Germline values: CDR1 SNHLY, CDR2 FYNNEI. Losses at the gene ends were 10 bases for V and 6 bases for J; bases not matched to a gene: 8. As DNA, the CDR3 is TGTGCCACCCAAATTGGGACAGGGGGTAATTCACCCCTCCACTTT. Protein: CATQIGTGGNSPLHF. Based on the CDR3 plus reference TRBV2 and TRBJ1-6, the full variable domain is EPEVTQTPSHQVTQMGQEVILRCVPISNHLYFYWYRQILGQKVEFLVSFYNNEISEKSEIFDDQFSVERPDGSNFTLKIRSTKLEDSAMYFCATQIGTGGNSPLHFGNGTRLTVT.

Written as DNA, the CDR3 is TGTGCCAGCTCACCAAGGGCAGTTAGCAATCAGCCCCAGCATTTT. Translated, it gives CASSPRAVSNQPQHF. The gene calls are TRBV18 and TRBJ1-5, with D unclear. This CDR3 has 15 residues. V lost 2 bases and J 0 bases, leaving 8 bases between the germline ends. From germline, CDR1 is KGHSH and CDR2 LQKENI.

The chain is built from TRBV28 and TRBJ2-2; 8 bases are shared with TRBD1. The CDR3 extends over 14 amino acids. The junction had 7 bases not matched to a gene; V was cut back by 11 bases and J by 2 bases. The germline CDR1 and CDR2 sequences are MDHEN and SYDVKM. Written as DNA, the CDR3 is TGTGCCGTGCCGGGACAGGAAAACACCGGGGAGCTGTTTTTT. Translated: CAVPGQENTGELFF.

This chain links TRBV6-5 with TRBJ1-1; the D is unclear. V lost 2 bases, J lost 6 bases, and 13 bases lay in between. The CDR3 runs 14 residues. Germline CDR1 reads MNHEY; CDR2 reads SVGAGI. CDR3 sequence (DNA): TGTGCCAGCAGTTACCGGCCAGAAGGACCTGAAGCTTTCTTT. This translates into CASSYRPEGPEAFF.

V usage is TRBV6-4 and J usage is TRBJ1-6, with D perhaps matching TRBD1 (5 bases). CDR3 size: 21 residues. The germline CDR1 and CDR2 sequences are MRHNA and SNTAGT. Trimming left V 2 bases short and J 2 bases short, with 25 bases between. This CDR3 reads CASSDIWIGATSGPYNSPLHF. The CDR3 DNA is TGTGCCAGCAGTGACATTTGGATTGGGGCCACATCCGGACCCTATAATTCACCCCTCCACTTT.

In DNA, the CDR3 is TGTGCCAGCAGCTTGACGAGACAGGGTTATGGCTACACCTTC. Amino acid sequence: CASSLTRQGYGYTF. V gene TRBV5-6 combines with J gene TRBJ1-2; TRBD1 matches at 7 bases. Per the germline V gene, CDR1 is SGHDT and CDR2 is YYEEEE. The CDR3 spans 14 residues. V was pared by 1 base and J by 5 bases, with 5 bases of the junction left unmatched.

CDR3 sequence (DNA): TGTGCCAGCAGCAGGACAGTGGTGAACACTGAAGCTTTCTTT. It is translated as CASSRTVVNTEAFF. The chain combines TRBV5-6 with TRBJ1-1; a possible D gene is TRBD1 (6 bases). Germline V gene lookup returns CDR1 SGHDT and CDR2 YYEEEE. There are 14 residues in the CDR3. Trimming removed 4 bases from V and 0 bases from J, with 10 bases in between.

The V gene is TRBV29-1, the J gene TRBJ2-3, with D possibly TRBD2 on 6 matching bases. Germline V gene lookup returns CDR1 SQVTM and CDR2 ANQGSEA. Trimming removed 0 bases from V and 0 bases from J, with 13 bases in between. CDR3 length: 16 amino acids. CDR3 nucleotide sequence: TGCAGCGTTGAAGATCTTGGAGGGGATAGCACAGATACGCAGTATTTT. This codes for CSVEDLGGDSTDTQYF.

The DNA of the CDR3 is TGTGCCACCAGCCCCGGGACAGACTACGAGCAGTACTTC. This encodes CATSPGTDYEQYF. The chain links TRBV24-1 to TRBJ2-7; TRBD1 matches at 7 bases. Germline V gene lookup returns CDR1 KGHDR and CDR2 SFDVKD. V was pared by 7 bases and J by 3 bases, with 5 bases of the junction left unmatched. This CDR3 spans 13 amino acids.

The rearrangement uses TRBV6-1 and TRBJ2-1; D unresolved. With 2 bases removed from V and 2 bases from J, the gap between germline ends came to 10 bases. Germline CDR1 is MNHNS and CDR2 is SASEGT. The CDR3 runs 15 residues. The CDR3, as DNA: TGTGCCAGCAGTGAAAATAAGGATCCCTACAATGAGCAGTTCTTC. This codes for CASSENKDPYNEQFF.

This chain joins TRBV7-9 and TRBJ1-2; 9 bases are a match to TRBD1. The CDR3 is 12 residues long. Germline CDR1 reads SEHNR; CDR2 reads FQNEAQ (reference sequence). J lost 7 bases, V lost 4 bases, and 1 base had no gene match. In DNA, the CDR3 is TGTGCCAGCAGCTGGGACAGGGTTGGCTACACCTTC. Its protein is CASSWDRVGYTF.

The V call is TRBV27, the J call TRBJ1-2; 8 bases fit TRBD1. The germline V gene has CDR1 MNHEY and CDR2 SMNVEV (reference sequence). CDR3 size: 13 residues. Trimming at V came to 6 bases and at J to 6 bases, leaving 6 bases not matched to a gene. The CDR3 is CASSRDRSNGYTF. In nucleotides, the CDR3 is TGTGCCAGCAGCCGGGACAGGTCTAATGGCTACACCTTC.

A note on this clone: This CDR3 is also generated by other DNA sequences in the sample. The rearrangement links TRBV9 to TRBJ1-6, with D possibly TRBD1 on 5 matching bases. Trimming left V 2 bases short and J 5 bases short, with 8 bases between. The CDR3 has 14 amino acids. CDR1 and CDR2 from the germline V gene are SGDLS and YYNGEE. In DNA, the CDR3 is TGTGCCAGCAGCGTCGGGGGGGATAATTCACCCCTCCACTTT. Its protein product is CASSVGGDNSPLHF.